This TCR beta chain was recorded in a study of blood T cell repertoires in COVID-19 (dated by TCRdb to about 2020). About the investigation overall: Samples from collaborators originated in the United States, Italy and Spain and spanned both the acute and convalescent phases of COVID-19. The prospective study material was composed of cDNA or gDNA derived from T cells, B-cell-depleted T cells, or PBMCs. Subjects who had been exposed to COVID-19, were actively infected with it, or had recovered from it provided the deeply sampled blood TCRbeta repertoires that made up the dataset. The repertoires were made available in a free public database intended to serve as a resource for research on the immune response to SARS-CoV-2. Samples came from the ongoing ImmuneRACE study (first 160 participants) plus 1,254 subjects from 6 global collaborators. A de-identified subject ID, COVID-19 status, age in years and sex were almost always included in the sample metadata. Where available, HLA class I and class II types were obtained from metadata supplied by the sample provider rather than from assay-based typing.

The CDR1 and CDR2 encoded by the germline V gene are SGHVS and FQNEAQ. A distance of 12 bases separates the germline ends of V and J, which lose 5 bases and 2 bases respectively. Including cysteine and phenylalanine, the CDR3 has 15 amino acids. Left in the record is the CDR3 DNA by itself, 45 bases read in frame from the first base. This clone was recorded many times. Its cognate antigen has yet to be identified. Base qualities are not recorded, but no much larger clone differs from it by a single base. The immunoSEQ Assay, a bias-controlled multiplex PCR, was used to amplify TCRbeta CDR3 regions from genomic DNA. Per the authors' processing: Within the assay, amplification of reference gene primers was used to estimate how many nucleated cells each sample contained. To quantify the absolute abundance of each unique TCRbeta CDR3 rearrangement, sequence reads were collapsed and filtered. For each sample, productive Simpson clonality was calculated as the square root of Simpson's diversity index over productive rearrangements. What TCRdb holds here is the immuneACCESS table cut down to in-frame rearrangements. Part of the clones is not present; checked against another copy, under half of the missing clones reflect an unresolved V gene, and the others are unexplained. That table is the source of V, J and clone size, and D and trimming were worked out from the DNA. Present in this sample are some 200,000 clones, about three quarters of which were seen just once. In total, the top ten clones hold roughly 8.7% of the sample.

Whole blood was collected in K2EDTA tubes by collaborating institutions according to the institutions' own protocols. Collaborator samples were shipped for TCRbeta analysis as frozen whole blood, isolated PBMCs, or DNA extracted from either sample type. What the study reported, not specific to this receptor: The quantity of clinical and demographic metadata differed by source and by participant and was supplied without curation.

The sample consisted of peripheral blood. The sequence is built from TRBV7-8 and TRBJ2-2; a tentative D call is TRBD2 (6 bases match). This TCR came from a woman in her 50s with active or convalescent COVID-19. The DNA sequence is TGTGCCAGCAGCCCCTGGGCGGGAAACACCGGGGAGCTGTTTTTT. It translates to CASSPWAGNTGELFF.